The 24 T cell receptor beta chains listed next were all sequenced from one sample in a study of shared clonotypes between healthy human individuals. Clones were read by immunoSEQ multiplex PCR, and TCRdb kept only the in-frame ones, dropping some. This table has about 960,000 clones, around three quarters appearing once. The sequenced material came from memory CD4+ T cells sorted from blood. This sample's subset: CD45RA-negative fraction. These receptors came from a man aged 18 to 29 in good health.

This clone came up once. The chain links TRBV18 to TRBJ2-5, with 8 bases fitting TRBD2. This CDR3 contains 14 residues. The V and J ends lost 6 bases and 5 bases, in that order; junction bases with no gene match: 8. From germline, CDR1 is KGHSH and CDR2 LQKENI. As DNA, the CDR3 is TGTGCCAGCTCTCGCGGACTAGCTCAGGAGACCCAGTACTTC. This encodes CASSRGLAQETQYF.

This chain links TRBV7-8 with TRBJ1-1; 8 bases agree with TRBD1. V lost 1 base and J lost 6; bases outside the gene matches: 4. This CDR3 is built from 14 residues. Germline V gives CDR1 SGHVS, CDR2 FQNEAQ. The CDR3, as DNA: TGTGCCAGCAGCTTAGTCGTGGGACAGGCTGAAGCTTTCTTT. It is translated as CASSLVVGQAEAFF.

This clone was counted a single time. The chain employs TRBV5-1 and TRBJ2-3; a possible D gene is TRBD2 (6 bases). The V end lost 4 bases, the J end lost 5 bases, and 14 bases lay between the germline ends. The V gene's germline CDR1 is SGHRS and CDR2 YFSETQ. The CDR3 runs 14 residues. CDR3 sequence reads: CASSQGTGGDTQYF. CDR3 nucleotides: TGCGCCAGCAGCCAAGGGACTGGGGGAGATACGCAGTATTTT.

V and J are TRBV30 and TRBJ1-3; D gene ambiguous. CDR1 is GTSNPN and CDR2 is SVGIG in the germline V gene (reference sequence). The ends were cut back, 1 base at V and 5 bases at J, with 6 bases in the middle. This CDR3 has 12 amino acids. The DNA for the CDR3 is TGTGCCTGGAGTGAGCGGAGAAACACCATATATTTT. It is translated as CAWSERRNTIYF.

The V call is TRBV9, the J call TRBJ2-2; 13 nucleotides line up with TRBD2. The junction had 3 bases not matched to a gene; V was cut back by 4 bases and J by 6 bases. In germline, CDR1 is SGDLS, CDR2 YYNGEE. The CDR3 is 15 residues long. The CDR3 here is CASSPTSGRAGELFF. CDR3 DNA sequence: TGTGCCAGCAGCCCAACTAGCGGGAGGGCCGGGGAGCTGTTTTTT.

The V and J genes are TRBV18 and TRBJ1-5; D unresolved. V was shortened by 2 bases and J by 4 bases, with 9 bases between the two germline ends. Germline V gene sequence: CDR1 KGHSH, CDR2 LQKENI. The CDR3 covers 14 residues. CDR3 nucleotide sequence: TGTGCCAGCTCACCATACCGAGTAAATCAGCCCCAGCATTTT. Translating gives CASSPYRVNQPQHF.

The genes are TRBV18 and TRBJ1-2; a possible D gene is TRBD1 (6 bases). Between the trimmed V and J ends, which lost 2 bases and 5 bases, there was a span of 12 bases. Per the germline V gene, CDR1 is KGHSH and CDR2 is LQKENI. This CDR3 has 14 amino acids. CDR3 DNA: TGTGCCAGCTCACCAAGTGGGACAACTTATGGCTACACCTTC. Translating gives CASSPSGTTYGYTF.

The CDR3 coding sequence is TGTGCCAGCAGCGTAGTTCTTGGCGGGGAGCTGTTTTTT. Amino acid sequence: CASSVVLGGELFF. The rearrangement joins TRBV9 to TRBJ2-2; D unresolved. CDR1 and CDR2 (germline): SGDLS, YYNGEE. The CDR3 sequence is 13 residues long. V was cut by 0 bases and J by 7 bases, with 7 bases left in between.

The J gene is TRBJ2-4, the V gene TRBV6-1, with D perhaps TRBD2 (5 bases). The CDR3 is made up of 13 amino acids. CDR1 and CDR2 (germline): MNHNS, SASEGT. Trimming left V 8 bases short and J 0 bases short, with 8 bases between. For the CDR3, the DNA is TGTGCCAGCTCGGGGATAGCCAAAAACATTCAGTACTTC. Its protein is CASSGIAKNIQYF.

This chain links TRBV6-1 with TRBJ2-2; 8 bases map to TRBD2. Germline-derived CDR1 and CDR2 are MNHNS and SASEGT. The V and J ends lost 5 bases and 7 bases, in that order; junction bases with no gene match: 9. The CDR3 sequence is 15 residues long. CDR3 sequence: CASSLAGGSGGELFF. The CDR3 nucleotides are TGTGCCAGCAGTCTGGCGGGAGGCTCCGGCGGGGAGCTGTTTTTT.

This clone was seen a few times. The rearrangement uses TRBV7-2 and TRBJ1-6, with 9 bases identical to TRBD1. CDR1 SGHTA and CDR2 FQGNSA come from the germline V gene. The junction had 5 bases not matched to a gene; V was cut back by 4 bases and J by 7 bases. The CDR3 length is 15 residues. As DNA, the CDR3 is TGTGCCAGCAGCTCCGGGACAGGGAGAAATTCACCCCTCCACTTT. Protein: CASSSGTGRNSPLHF.

The chain employs TRBV5-1 and TRBJ1-6, with D tentatively TRBD1 (6 bases). From germline, CDR1 is SGHRS and CDR2 YFSETQ. The CDR3 runs to 15 residues. Trimming removed 0 bases from V and 10 bases from J, with 14 bases in between. CDR3 DNA sequence: TGCGCCAGCAGCTTGGCGGCAGGGGCGGAATCACCCCTCCACTTT. This codes for CASSLAAGAESPLHF.

The J gene is TRBJ2-7, the V gene TRBV30; D perhaps matches TRBD1 (5 bases). V was clipped by 0 bases and J by 9 bases, with 12 bases between them. Germline V gene data show CDR1 as GTSNPN and CDR2 as SVGIG (reference sequence). CDR3 length equals 12 residues. Here the CDR3 reads CAWSVQWGGQYF. The DNA of the CDR3 is TGTGCCTGGAGTGTACAGTGGGGCGGGCAGTACTTC.

The chain combines TRBV7-9 with TRBJ2-2, with D uncertain. The CDR3 has 14 residues. The germline V and J ends were trimmed by 3 bases and 3 bases, with 8 bases remaining between them. Germline CDR1 reads SEHNR; CDR2 reads FQNEAQ (reference sequence). The CDR3 protein is CASSFGSYTGELFF. In nucleotides, the CDR3 is TGTGCCAGCAGCTTCGGCAGCTACACCGGGGAGCTGTTTTTT.

The chain uses TRBV19 and TRBJ1-5, with a tentative D call TRBD1 (5 bases). Deletions cut 3 bases from V and 1 base from J, with 13 bases between. Germline V CDR1 and CDR2: LNHDA, SQIVND (reference sequence). The CDR3 sequence is 16 residues long. The DNA for the CDR3 is TGTGCCAGTAGTATGATCTGGGGCCGGAGCAATCAGCCCCAGCATTTT. Its translation: CASSMIWGRSNQPQHF.

Here the CDR3 reads CASTKLLVGNNEQFF. The CDR3 nucleotides are TGTGCCAGCACCAAACTTTTGGTTGGAAACAATGAGCAGTTCTTC. This chain connects TRBV7-2 to TRBJ2-1; D not resolved. Germline V lookup: CDR1 SGHTA, CDR2 FQGNSA. The CDR3 runs to 15 residues. The V and J ends lost 7 bases and 5 bases respectively, with 18 bases between them.

The genes are TRBV18 and TRBJ2-2, with D possibly TRBD2 on 5 matching bases. This CDR3 has 17 amino acids. CDR1 is KGHSH, CDR2 LQKENI, per germline. The ends were cut back, 0 bases at V and 0 bases at J, with 11 bases in the middle. CDR3 sequence: CASSPPTAGPNTGELFF. Here the CDR3 DNA reads TGTGCCAGCTCACCACCGACGGCGGGCCCGAACACCGGGGAGCTGTTTTTT.

The chain couples TRBV9 to TRBJ2-5; 7 nucleotides align to TRBD2. This CDR3 region has 16 residues. Germline loops: CDR1 SGDLS, CDR2 YYNGEE. V lost 4 bases to trimming and J lost 5 bases; unmatched junction nucleotides: 14. The CDR3 DNA follows: TGTGCCAGCAGCCTAGGAGCCCCTAGCGGTATGGAGACCCAGTACTTC. Its translation: CASSLGAPSGMETQYF.

As for this clone: Additional DNA sequences in this sample encode the identical CDR3. V is TRBV19 and J is TRBJ1-5, with D unclear. Germline V gene sequence: CDR1 LNHDA, CDR2 SQIVND (reference sequence). This CDR3 spans 14 amino acids. V lost 3 bases to trimming and J lost 0 bases, with 6 bases between them. CDR3 loop: CASSIGNSNQPQHF. The CDR3 DNA sequence: TGTGCCAGTAGTATTGGCAATAGCAATCAGCCCCAGCATTTT.

This chain connects TRBV2 to TRBJ2-2; TRBD1 aligns across 7 bases. With 6 bases clipped from V and 13 bases from J, the junction kept 5 bases outside the gene matches. CDR1 and CDR2 from the germline V gene are SNHLY and FYNNEI. The CDR3 has 11 residues. In DNA, the CDR3 is TGTGCCAGCAGCCGACAGGGCGGGCTGTTTTTT. This gives the protein CASSRQGGLFF.

This clone has only one observation. The CDR3 DNA is TGTGCCACCAGCAGAAGACTAGCGGTACAAGAGACCCAGTACTTC. Its protein is CATSRRLAVQETQYF. V is TRBV15 and J is TRBJ2-5, with TRBD2 matching over 9 bases. CDR1 and CDR2 (germline): LNHNV, YYDKDF (reference sequence). With V trimmed by 2 bases and J by 2 bases, 3 bases remained unmatched. This CDR3 is built from 15 residues.

This sequence joins TRBV28 and TRBJ2-3; 7 nucleotides line up with TRBD2. This CDR3 has 14 residues. V lost 6 bases to trimming and J lost 4 bases; unmatched junction nucleotides: 7. Germline V gives CDR1 MDHEN, CDR2 SYDVKM. CDR3 DNA: TGTGCCAGCAGCACCGCCGGGGGGTCAGATACGCAGTATTTT. As protein: CASSTAGGSDTQYF.

CDR3 protein: CASSPPGNEQYF. The DNA for the CDR3 is TGCGCCAGCAGCCCGCCGGGGAACGAGCAGTACTTC. This rearrangement joins TRBV5-1 to TRBJ2-7; D may be TRBD2 (5 bases). The CDR3 extends over 12 amino acids. Trimming stripped 4 bases from V and 5 bases from J, with 10 bases between. Germline CDR1 and CDR2: SGHRS and YFSETQ.

The gene calls are TRBV6-1 and TRBJ1-5; D remains ambiguous. The CDR3 is 12 amino acids. Germline-derived CDR1 and CDR2 are MNHNS and SASEGT. The ends were cut back, 5 bases at V and 7 bases at J, with 9 bases in the middle. Here the CDR3 reads CASSHGLQPQHF. CDR3 DNA sequence: TGTGCCAGCAGTCATGGCTTGCAGCCCCAGCATTTT.